This entry is about one T cell receptor beta chain. This clone came up once. Its antigen is unknown. No base qualities exist here, and no much larger clone lies one base off it. Receptor amplification or capture employed the immunoSEQ multiplex PCR assay. The immuneACCESS repertoire file appears here via TCRdb, limited to in-frame rearrangements. These files lack a portion of the clones; in checked studies, under half of the deficit traces to unresolved V genes, and the cause of the others is not known. Recorded for this sample are over 75,000 clones; around 81% of them occurred a single time. The top ten constitute roughly a fifth of the sample. CDR1 SSHAT and CDR2 FNYEAQ are derived from the germline V gene (reference sequence). At the junction V is shortened by 5 bases and J by 5 bases; bases outside the gene matches: 8. The cysteine opens and the phenylalanine closes a CDR3 of 15 amino acids. Solely the CDR3 DNA is kept, with 45 bases framed from the first base.

The data derive from a study of control samples from healthy donors and cancer patients (dated by TCRdb to 2020 to 2022). This TCR was sampled from a man aged 25-45 years in good health. The rearranged chain carries TRBV7-7 and TRBJ2-2, and 7 junctional nucleotides match TRBD1. Sequencing was done on a sample of blood. The CDR3 reads as follows: CASSLWDSETGELFF. The bases are TGTGCCAGCAGCCTTTGGGACAGTGAAACCGGGGAGCTGTTTTTT.